Shown below are 26 T cell receptor beta chains from a single sample sequenced in a study of T-cell memory formation after mild COVID-19. TCRdb itself ran the 5' RACE reads through MiXCR, one entry per CDR3 protein. The table has almost 350,000 distinct CDR3 sequences, 20% to 25% seen once; the top ten hold around 20%. Source material: PBMCs or a T cell subset sorted from them (not recorded which). The receptors originated from a man aged 18 to 30 who had mild COVID-19 (a few samples of this study predate the infection). Cell type and time point are not known.

This clonotype was seen repeatedly, ten times or more. The chain is built from TRBV6-6 and TRBJ2-7, with 8 bases lining up with TRBD1. The V gene's germline CDR1 is MNHNY and CDR2 SVGAGI (reference sequence). J gave up 3 bases and V 6 bases, and 1 base lay outside the gene matches. This CDR3 has 12 amino acids. CDR3 nucleotides: TGTGCCAGCAGGGACAGGGTCTACGAGCAGTACTTC. It encodes CASRDRVYEQYF.

This clonotype has ten or more counts. The V call is TRBV5-1, the J call TRBJ2-1; 7 bases align to TRBD1. CDR3 size: 15 residues. The V and J ends lost 5 bases and 0 bases, in that order; junction bases with no gene match: 5. Germline values: CDR1 SGHRS, CDR2 YFSETQ. The CDR3 DNA reads as TGCGCCAGCAGGACAGGGAAAAGCTCCTACAATGAGCAGTTCTTC. Translating gives CASRTGKSSYNEQFF.

J is TRBJ2-5 and V is TRBV6-5; maybe TRBD2 (5 bases). Germline loops: CDR1 MNHEY, CDR2 SVGAGI. There are 16 residues in the CDR3. V lost 2 bases and J lost 6, with 19 bases in between. The CDR3 DNA reads TGTGCCAGCAGTTACCTCCCTGAGGGCGCGGGCCAGACCCAGTACTTC. Amino acids: CASSYLPEGAGQTQYF.

Only a few counts were recorded for this clonotype. For the CDR3, the DNA is TGTGCCAGCAGTTTAGGCGGGGGGGCATCATGGGAGACCCAGTACTTC. It codes for CASSLGGGASWETQYF. The V call is TRBV12-3 or TRBV12-4, the J call TRBJ2-5; 9 nucleotides match TRBD2. Trimming removed 1 base from V and 5 bases from J; junction bases left unmatched: 8. The CDR3 length is 16 residues.

The chain recombines TRBV9 with TRBJ1-1; D unclear. This CDR3 is built from 14 residues. From germline, CDR1 is SGDLS and CDR2 YYNGEE. The ends were cut back, 0 bases at V and 3 bases at J, with 9 bases in the middle. The CDR3 bases are TGTGCCAGCAGCGTAGGGATTAGGGACACTGAAGCTTTCTTT. This encodes CASSVGIRDTEAFF.

This clonotype was counted between two and nine times. The rearrangement joins TRBV20-1 to TRBJ2-3; TRBD2 matches at 10 bases. J lost 8 bases, V lost 3 bases, and 8 bases had no gene match. The CDR3 is 14 amino acids. CDR1 and CDR2 from the germline V gene are DFQATT and SNEGSKA (reference sequence). The CDR3 loop reads CSARPNSGGTTQYF. CDR3 DNA: TGCAGTGCTAGGCCCAATAGCGGGGGGACTACGCAGTATTTT.

The chain has TRBV6-6 and TRBJ1-2; 8 nucleotides match TRBD1. V shed 6 bases, J shed 1 base, and the junction held 13 bases outside the gene matches. The CDR3 extends over 17 amino acids. Germline V gene sequence: CDR1 MNHNY, CDR2 SVGAGI (reference sequence). The CDR3 region is CASSLVTGDDFNYGYTF. The CDR3 DNA reads TGTGCCAGCAGCCTCGTGACAGGGGACGACTTTAACTATGGCTACACCTTC.

This clonotype was seen more than once but under ten times. The chain links TRBV27 to TRBJ2-2; D gene uncertain. The germline CDR1 and CDR2 sequences are MNHEY and SMNVEV (reference sequence). The length of the CDR3 is 14 residues. Between the trimmed V and J ends, which lost 6 bases and 5 bases, there was a span of 13 bases. The CDR3 DNA reads TGTGCCAGCAGCCTTACTCCGGCGACCGGGGAGCTGTTTTTT. It specifies CASSLTPATGELFF.

This clonotype was picked up a small number of times. CDR3 residues: CASSGPGTENEKLFF. CDR3 in DNA: TGCGCCAGCAGCGGCCCCGGGACAGAAAATGAAAAACTGTTTTTT. The chain couples TRBV5-1 to TRBJ1-4, with 7 nucleotides matching TRBD1. CDR1 SGHRS and CDR2 YFSETQ come from the germline V gene. With V trimmed by 4 bases and J by 5 bases, 8 bases remained unmatched. This CDR3 contains 15 residues.

This clonotype was observed a few times. V usage is TRBV5-1 and J usage is TRBJ2-2, with 7 bases that match TRBD2. CDR1 and CDR2 from the germline V gene are SGHRS and YFSETQ. The CDR3 totals 16 residues. V gave up 4 bases and J gave up 3 bases; unmatched junction bases: 9. Written as DNA, the CDR3 is TGCGCCAGCAGCCCCCCGGAGCGGGGAGACACCGGGGAGCTGTTTTTT. This sequence encodes CASSPPERGDTGELFF.

V is TRBV6-2 or TRBV6-3 and J is TRBJ2-5; 9 bases fit TRBD2. Unmatched junction bases numbered 12, after V lost 8 bases and J lost 5 bases. The germline V gene has CDR1 MNHEY and CDR2 SVGEGT. This CDR3 is 15 amino acids long. The CDR3: CASGIAGALEETQYF. The CDR3 bases are TGTGCCAGCGGAATAGCGGGGGCTTTGGAGGAGACCCAGTACTTC.

This clonotype occurred a few times. This chain uses TRBV29-1 with TRBJ2-3; TRBD2 aligns across 7 bases. This CDR3 is 14 amino acids long. The germline CDR1 and CDR2 sequences are SQVTM and ANQGSEA. Trimming cost V 5 bases and J 2 bases; bases outside gene matches: 7. DNA of the CDR3: TGCAGCGTTATCGCGGGGGAGTACACAGATACGCAGTATTTT. It codes for CSVIAGEYTDTQYF.

The chain joins TRBV4-1 to TRBJ2-1, with 15 positions matching TRBD2. Germline CDR1 is MGHRA and CDR2 is YSYEKL. V gave up 4 bases and J gave up 11 bases; unmatched junction bases: 6. CDR3 length: 15 residues. This CDR3 reads CASSRRTSGGDKQFF. As DNA, the CDR3 is TGCGCCAGCAGCCGCCGGACTAGCGGGGGGGATAAGCAGTTCTTC.

The chain couples TRBV29-1 to TRBJ2-7; D perhaps matches TRBD1 (5 bases). Trimming stripped 2 bases from V and 8 bases from J, with 16 bases between. CDR1 and CDR2 from the germline V gene are SQVTM and ANQGSEA. This CDR3 comprises 13 residues. Here the CDR3 DNA reads TGCAGCGTTGAAAATGACAGCAATGAGAAGCAGTACTTC. It is translated as CSVENDSNEKQYF.

Ten or more counts support this clonotype. This sequence joins TRBV5-1 and TRBJ2-7, with D possibly TRBD1 on 6 matching bases. Trimming took 4 bases from V and 5 from J, leaving 19 bases between them. The length of the CDR3 is 15 residues. Germline V gene sequence: CDR1 SGHRS, CDR2 YFSETQ. CDR3 residues: CASSRRVGASHEQYF. CDR3 DNA sequence: TGCGCCAGCAGCCGCAGGGTGGGGGCGAGCCACGAGCAGTACTTC.

This CDR3 is CSALRVTEAFF. DNA of the CDR3: TGCAGTGCCCTTAGGGTCACTGAAGCTTTCTTT. The J gene is TRBJ1-1, the V gene TRBV20-1; unclear D gene. CDR1 and CDR2 (germline): DFQATT, SNEGSKA (reference sequence). Trimming cost V 6 bases and J 4 bases, with 9 bases left between them. The CDR3 is 11 residues long.

The chain uses TRBV29-1 and TRBJ2-4; no firm D call. Trimming pared 3 bases from V and 9 bases from J, leaving 12 bases between. This CDR3 is 12 amino acids long. Looked up from germline, CDR1 is SQVTM and CDR2 is ANQGSEA. The DNA for the CDR3 is TGCAGCGTTGAGGATAGTATTCGCATTCAGTACTTC. Translation gives CSVEDSIRIQYF.

The genes are TRBV4-3 and TRBJ2-4; a weak D match, TRBD1 (6 bases). This CDR3 has 18 amino acids. The ends were cut back, 4 bases at V and 0 bases at J, with 19 bases in the middle. The germline gives CDR1 LGHNA, CDR2 YSLEER. The CDR3 loop is CASSRWGPGQIAKNIQYF. In DNA form, the CDR3 reads TGCGCCAGCAGCCGATGGGGGCCCGGGCAAATAGCCAAAAACATTCAGTACTTC.

This clonotype was found a few times. The J gene is TRBJ2-7, the V gene TRBV20-1; D unclear. Germline values: CDR1 DFQATT, CDR2 SNEGSKA (reference sequence). CDR3 size: 12 residues. The V gene lost 1 base and the J gene lost 7 bases, with 11 bases spanning the gap. The CDR3 is CSARAASLEQYV. CDR3 coding DNA: TGCAGTGCTAGAGCAGCATCGTTAGAGCAGTACGTC.

This chain uses TRBV27 with TRBJ2-5; 7 positions agree with TRBD1. The CDR3 is 13 amino acids. The V gene end was trimmed by 2 bases and the J gene end by 5 bases; junction bases not matched to a gene: 2. Looked up from germline, CDR1 is MNHEY and CDR2 is SMNVEV (reference sequence). CDR3 in amino acids: CASSLRGLETQYF. DNA for the CDR3: TGTGCCAGCAGTTTAAGGGGGCTGGAGACCCAGTACTTC.

The sample holds a few counts of this clonotype. This chain uses TRBV18 with TRBJ2-2, with no clear D. Trimming shortened V by 2 bases and J by 2 bases, and 15 bases separated the two germline ends. CDR1 and CDR2 (germline): KGHSH, LQKENI. CDR3 length: 17 residues. CDR3 amino acids: CASSPFSSGSNTGELFF. In nucleotides, the CDR3 is TGTGCCAGCTCACCATTTAGTTCAGGATCAAACACCGGGGAGCTGTTTTTT.

The rearrangement uses TRBV12-3 or TRBV12-4 and TRBJ1-2, with no clear D. V gave up 0 bases and J gave up 4 bases, with 21 bases separating them. The CDR3 contains 18 residues. CDR3 DNA sequence: TGTGCCAGCAGTTTAGCCCCGGCCAGGCTTTCTTCTGGCTATGGCTACACCTTC. Translated, it gives CASSLAPARLSSGYGYTF.

In this sample, this clonotype turned up a few times. V is TRBV5-1 and J is TRBJ2-1; D remains unclear. CDR3 size: 15 residues. From germline, CDR1 is SGHRS and CDR2 YFSETQ. Trimming took off 4 bases at V and 8 bases at J, with 19 bases between the two ends. The CDR3 region is CASSSIVRVHDEQFF. In nucleotides, the CDR3 is TGCGCCAGCAGCAGCATCGTTCGGGTGCACGATGAGCAGTTCTTC. The full variable domain, its missing parts supplied by reference TRBV5-1 and TRBJ2-1, is KAGVTQTPRYLIKTRGQQVTLSCSPISGHRSVSWYQQTPGQGLQFLFEYFSETQRNKGNFPGRFSGRQFSNSRSEMNVSTLELGDSALYLCASSSIVRVHDEQFFGPGTRLTVL.

This clonotype has a handful of counts. The chain carries TRBV10-2 and TRBJ2-3, with D uncertain. In germline, CDR1 is WSHSY, CDR2 SAAADI. With 8 bases removed from V and 6 bases from J, the gap between germline ends came to 9 bases. This CDR3 comprises 11 residues. Here the CDR3 reads CASLVADTQYF. DNA for the CDR3: TGCGCCAGCCTGGTTGCTGATACGCAGTATTTT.

V usage is TRBV9 and J usage is TRBJ2-5; D perhaps matches TRBD2 (7 bases). The germline V gene encodes CDR1 SGDLS and CDR2 YYNGEE. The V gene lost 2 bases and the J gene lost 2 bases, with 13 bases spanning the gap. The CDR3 runs 15 residues. DNA for the CDR3: TGTGCCAGCAGCGTGGCCGGGGGGCCACAAGAGACCCAGTACTTC. Its protein product is CASSVAGGPQETQYF.

This clonotype was detected a few times. The chain uses TRBV6-2 or TRBV6-3 and TRBJ2-3; 11 positions match TRBD2. V lost 6 bases, J lost 5 bases, and 13 bases stayed unmatched. Germline V lookup: CDR1 MNHEY, CDR2 SVGEGT. This CDR3 region has 17 residues. CDR3 in amino acids: CASSLWVAGGPRDTQYF. The CDR3 DNA follows: TGTGCCAGCAGCCTCTGGGTAGCGGGGGGGCCCAGAGATACGCAGTATTTT.